A single sample is the source of the 31 T cell receptor beta chains below, sequenced in a study of prognosis after radiotherapy for stage I lung cancer. Two rounds of multiplex PCR amplified TCR beta CDR3 from genomic DNA. Round-one PCR had primers specific to each TRBV and TRBJ gene. TCRdb reprocessed the multiplex PCR reads via MiXCR and lists one record per CDR3 protein. The sample carries over 10,000 distinct CDR3 sequences, about 46% recorded once. Sequencing used PBMCs, obtained before or after stereotactic body radiation therapy (not recorded which). All receptors derive from a donor at least 50 years old with non-small cell lung cancer.

This chain joins TRBV28 and TRBJ2-7; 7 nucleotides line up with TRBD1. Per the germline V gene, CDR1 is MDHEN and CDR2 is SYDVKM. V shed 6 bases and J 0 bases; nucleotides not matched to a gene: 8. The CDR3 extends over 15 amino acids. CDR3 DNA sequence: TGTGCCAGCAGGTCTTGGCAGGGGGTCTCCTACGAGCAGTACTTC. This gives the protein CASRSWQGVSYEQYF.

Ten or more counts support this clonotype. The chain links TRBV6-1 to TRBJ1-5, with 11 bases matching TRBD1. CDR3 length: 17 amino acids. The V gene's germline CDR1 is MNHNS and CDR2 SASEGT. The J segment lost 9 bases and the V segment lost 8 bases, leaving 18 bases of the junction unmatched. The CDR3 protein is CASYGNSGTGGLGPQHF. The CDR3 nucleotides are TGTGCCAGCTACGGCAATTCCGGGACAGGGGGACTTGGGCCCCAGCATTTT.

V is TRBV7-6 and J is TRBJ2-1; TRBD2 agrees at 10 bases. Losses at the gene ends were 4 bases for V and 4 bases for J; bases not matched to a gene: 1. Germline CDR1 SGHVS, CDR2 FNYEAQ. The CDR3 has 14 residues. This CDR3 is CASSSSGSYNEQFF. The DNA of the CDR3 is TGTGCCAGCAGCTCTAGCGGGAGTTACAATGAGCAGTTCTTC. Filled out from reference TRBV7-6 and TRBJ2-1, the complete variable domain reads GAGVSQSPRYKVTKRGQDVALRCDPISGHVSLYWYRQALGQGPEFLTYFNYEAQQDKSGLPNDRFSAERPEGSISTLTIQRTEQRDSAMYRCASSSSGSYNEQFFGPGTRLTVL.

This clonotype was recorded once. The chain carries TRBV6-5 and TRBJ2-1; 7 bases are a match to TRBD1. The V gene's germline CDR1 is MNHEY and CDR2 SVGAGI. V trimming: 8 bases; J trimming: 7 bases; junction bases outside the gene matches: 14. The CDR3 sequence is 15 residues long. The CDR3 nucleotides are TGTGCCAGCGGTTCTACGAACAGGGGTGGGAATGAGCAGTTCTTC. This sequence encodes CASGSTNRGGNEQFF.

This clonotype was seen a handful of times. This chain connects TRBV7-2 to TRBJ1-2, with 11 nucleotides matching TRBD1. V was clipped by 9 bases and J by 4 bases; unmatched bases: 19. Germline loops: CDR1 SGHTA, CDR2 FQGNSA. This CDR3 comprises 18 residues. CDR3 in DNA: TGTGCCAGTAGCGCAGGAATCCTCCGGGACAGGGGGGCCTATGGCTACACCTTC. Translated: CASSAGILRDRGAYGYTF.

Sample share makes this clonotype medium-sized. V gene TRBV12-3 or TRBV12-4 combines with J gene TRBJ1-5; D gene unclear. This CDR3 has 14 amino acids. V was cut by 7 bases and J by 6 bases, with 16 bases left in between. The CDR3 spells CASIREGRGQPQHF. Written as DNA, the CDR3 is TGTGCCAGCATTCGAGAAGGTCGGGGTCAGCCCCAGCATTTT.

Ten or more counts support this clonotype. The chain has TRBV7-9 and TRBJ2-2; no definite D call. This CDR3 has 13 residues. The V end lost 2 bases, the J end lost 0 bases, and 1 base lay between the germline ends. Germline lookup yields CDR1 SEHNR and CDR2 FQNEAQ (reference sequence). DNA of the CDR3: TGTGCCAGCAGCTTATCGAACACCGGGGAGCTGTTTTTT. This codes for CASSLSNTGELFF.

This clonotype was seen just once. The chain is built from TRBV20-1 and TRBJ2-7; D is possibly TRBD1 or TRBD2 (6 bases each). Germline V gene data show CDR1 as DFQATT and CDR2 as SNEGSKA (reference sequence). The CDR3 runs 17 residues. The ends were cut back, 0 bases at V and 7 bases at J, with 25 bases in the middle. CDR3: CSARDLDLWGDTKEQYF. For the CDR3, the DNA is TGCAGTGCTAGAGACCTCGACTTGTGGGGGGACACCAAAGAGCAGTACTTC.

The chain recombines TRBV3-1 with TRBJ2-7, with TRBD2 matching 10 bases. The germline CDR1 and CDR2 sequences are LGHDT and YNNKEL (reference sequence). Trimming at V came to 0 bases and at J to 12 bases, leaving 11 bases not matched to a gene. This CDR3 has 15 residues. CDR3 DNA sequence: TGTGCCAGCAGCCAAGAACCTAGCGGGAGAAGTCCCCGGTACTTC. It translates to CASSQEPSGRSPRYF.

V is TRBV20-1 and J is TRBJ2-7; D unclear. The CDR3 sequence is 13 residues long. The germline CDR1 and CDR2 sequences are DFQATT and SNEGSKA (reference sequence). Trimming removed 7 bases at V and 7 bases at J, with 20 bases between. CDR3 in amino acids: CSDISKPDGEQYF. Written as DNA, the CDR3 is TGCAGTGATATATCAAAGCCCGATGGGGAGCAGTACTTC.

V and J are TRBV5-8 and TRBJ1-2; weak D call: TRBD1 (5 bases). V lost 1 base and J lost 4, with 8 bases in between. The CDR3 runs 13 residues. The germline CDR1 and CDR2 sequences are SGHTS and YDEGEE. The CDR3 loop is CASSLTGPYGYTF. CDR3 nucleotide sequence: TGTGCCAGCAGCTTGACGGGACCCTATGGCTACACCTTC.

This clonotype is termed medium-sized. The CDR3 DNA sequence: TGTGCCAGTAGTATCCCAGGGGGCGCCTCCTACAATGAGCAGTTCTTC. Its protein product is CASSIPGGASYNEQFF. The chain has TRBV19 and TRBJ2-1, with 8 nucleotides matching TRBD1. The germline V gene has CDR1 LNHDA and CDR2 SQIVND (reference sequence). The CDR3 extends over 16 amino acids. Trimming cost V 3 bases and J 0 bases; bases outside gene matches: 4.

The V call is TRBV9, the J call TRBJ2-7; D is ambiguous. Trimming removed 0 bases at V and 5 bases at J, with 27 bases between. Germline V gives CDR1 SGDLS, CDR2 YYNGEE. This CDR3 is built from 19 residues. In nucleotides, the CDR3 is TGTGCCAGCAGCGTAGGTGTGAGAGGTGCGAGCAATTTCGCCCACGAGCAGTACTTC. Translating gives CASSVGVRGASNFAHEQYF.

V and J are TRBV30 and TRBJ2-7; either TRBD1 or TRBD2 may supply D (5 bases each). CDR1 and CDR2 (germline): GTSNPN, SVGIG (reference sequence). V gave up 0 bases and J gave up 2 bases, with 8 bases separating them. The CDR3 length is 13 residues. Here the CDR3 DNA reads TGTGCCTGGAGTGTAACGGGGCCCTACGAGCAGTACTTC. Its protein product is CAWSVTGPYEQYF.

By proportion, this clonotype is medium-sized. The chain carries TRBV28 and TRBJ2-1; D is undetermined. V lost 6 bases, J lost 6 bases, and 15 bases lay in between. CDR3 length: 14 amino acids. The germline CDR1 and CDR2 sequences are MDHEN and SYDVKM. CDR3 amino acids: CASRASLPANEQFF. In nucleotides, the CDR3 is TGTGCCAGCAGGGCCTCCCTTCCTGCCAATGAGCAGTTCTTC.

V usage is TRBV3-1 and J usage is TRBJ2-2; D might be TRBD2 (6 bases). The germline CDR1 and CDR2 sequences are LGHDT and YNNKEL (reference sequence). V lost 5 bases, J lost 9 bases, and 19 bases lay in between. The CDR3 consists of 15 residues. The chain's CDR3 is CASSGRRGQVRELFF. The CDR3 DNA reads TGTGCCAGCAGCGGAAGGCGGGGCCAAGTCCGGGAGCTGTTTTTT.

By sample share, this clonotype is medium-sized. The V gene is TRBV6-4, the J gene TRBJ1-2; perhaps TRBD1 as D (5 bases). Germline CDR1 and CDR2: MRHNA and SNTAGT. CDR3 size: 14 residues. The V end lost 5 bases, the J end lost 5 bases, and 15 bases lay between the germline ends. The CDR3 DNA reads TGTGCCAGCAGTTACGGGGCAGGAATTTATGGCTACACCTTC. It codes for CASSYGAGIYGYTF.

The chain is built from TRBV9 and TRBJ2-1, with 8 positions matching TRBD2. In germline, CDR1 is SGDLS, CDR2 YYNGEE. Trimming at V came to 4 bases and at J to 0 bases, leaving 3 bases not matched to a gene. The CDR3 consists of 15 residues. CDR3 nucleotides: TGTGCCAGCAGCTCTAGCGGGCGCTCCTACAATGAGCAGTTCTTC. Translating it yields CASSSSGRSYNEQFF. Looking up the rest from reference TRBV9 and TRBJ2-1 gives the full variable domain: DSGVTQTPKHLITATGQRVTLRCSPRSGDLSVYWYQQSLDQGLQFLIQYYNGEERAKGNILERFSAQQFPDLHSELNLSSLELGDSALYFCASSSSGRSYNEQFFGPGTRLTVL.

This clonotype showed up many times. The chain links TRBV9 to TRBJ1-3; possible D gene TRBD1, 5 bases. Per the germline V gene, CDR1 is SGDLS and CDR2 is YYNGEE. Trimming took 4 bases from V and 1 from J, leaving 21 bases between them. This CDR3 spans 18 amino acids. The CDR3 DNA reads TGTGCCAGCAGCCCCCAGGGTTACAGAAAACGGTCTGGAAACACCATATATTTT. Translating it yields CASSPQGYRKRSGNTIYF.

The CDR3 DNA sequence: TGTGCCAGCAGCGTAGCGGGGAGTAATGTCATGGAGACCCAGTACTTC. Amino acid sequence: CASSVAGSNVMETQYF. The rearrangement joins TRBV9 to TRBJ2-5, with a tentative D call TRBD2 (5 bases). V was shortened by 0 bases and J by 5 bases, with 17 bases between the two germline ends. Germline CDR1 and CDR2: SGDLS and YYNGEE. CDR3 size: 16 residues. The whole variable domain, remainder taken from reference TRBV9 and TRBJ2-5, is DSGVTQTPKHLITATGQRVTLRCSPRSGDLSVYWYQQSLDQGLQFLIQYYNGEERAKGNILERFSAQQFPDLHSELNLSSLELGDSALYFCASSVAGSNVMETQYFGPGTRLLVL.

V gene TRBV7-2 combines with J gene TRBJ2-7; D is ambiguous. This CDR3 comprises 14 residues. The V gene lost 4 bases and the J gene lost 0 bases, with 10 bases spanning the gap. Germline values: CDR1 SGHTA, CDR2 FQGNSA. The CDR3 bases are TGTGCCAGCAGCTCTTACATGAGCTCCTACGAGCAGTACTTC. Protein sequence: CASSSYMSSYEQYF.

The chain carries TRBV7-2 and TRBJ2-3, with D possibly being TRBD2 (5 bases). V shed 5 bases and J shed 0 bases, with 18 bases lying between them. Germline CDR1 SGHTA, CDR2 FQGNSA. This CDR3 is built from 17 residues. The CDR3 reads CASSPTWGAESTDTQYF. The CDR3 coding sequence is TGTGCCAGCAGCCCGACATGGGGAGCGGAAAGCACAGATACGCAGTATTTT. The entire variable domain, with the rest obtained from reference TRBV7-2 and TRBJ2-3, is as follows: GAGVSQSPSNKVTEKGKDVELRCDPISGHTALYWYRQSLGQGLEFLIYFQGNSAPDKSGLPSDRFSAERTGGSVSTLTIQRTQQEDSAVYLCASSPTWGAESTDTQYFGPGTRLTVL.

The gene calls are TRBV7-2 and TRBJ1-6; TRBD1 aligns across 7 bases. V lost 8 bases, J lost 10 bases, and 8 bases stayed unmatched. In germline, CDR1 is SGHTA, CDR2 FQGNSA. The CDR3 covers 13 residues. The CDR3 reads CASDQGGRSPLHF. As DNA, the CDR3 is TGTGCCAGCGACCAGGGGGGACGGTCACCCCTCCACTTT. Full variable domain (remainder filled in from reference TRBV7-2 and TRBJ1-6): GAGVSQSPSNKVTEKGKDVELRCDPISGHTALYWYRQSLGQGLEFLIYFQGNSAPDKSGLPSDRFSAERTGGSVSTLTIQRTQQEDSAVYLCASDQGGRSPLHFGNGTRLTVT.

Details on this clonotype: A much larger clone differs by one base, so this may be a read error. The chain is built from TRBV20-1 and TRBJ1-1; D remains ambiguous. The CDR3 contains 12 residues. V gave up 4 bases and J gave up 12 bases, with 18 bases separating them. The germline CDR1 and CDR2 sequences are DFQATT and SNEGSKA (reference sequence). The CDR3 sequence: CSAIRSGSNSFF. The CDR3 DNA reads TGCAGTGCTATAAGGTCGGGCTCTAACTCTTTCTTT.

In this sample, this clonotype turned up many times. The chain couples TRBV30 to TRBJ2-7; 7 bases are shared with TRBD2. The trim removed 0 bases at V and 7 bases at J, leaving 6 bases unmatched. Germline-derived CDR1 and CDR2 are GTSNPN and SVGIG (reference sequence). The CDR3 has 13 amino acids. CDR3 nucleotide sequence: TGTGCCTGGAGTGTTAATTTACTAGCGGAGCAGTACTTC. This encodes CAWSVNLLAEQYF.

On this clonotype itself: A single base is all that separates this from a far larger clone, so a read error is likely. This chain links TRBV6-2 or TRBV6-3 with TRBJ2-5; tentative D call: TRBD2 (7 bases). The J call is in doubt because the DNA end fits TRBJ2-1 better. Germline V lookup: CDR1 MNHEY, CDR2 SVGEGT. CDR3 size: 16 residues. The DNA for the CDR3 is TGTGCCAGCAGAAAAGGGGGAGGGACGGCGGAGAATGAGCAGTTCTTC. Residues: CASRKGGGTAENEQFF.

This clonotype was seen a few times. The CDR3, as DNA: TGCGCCAGCAGCTTGGCTCAGGGGATGTACGAGCAGTACTTC. Translation: CASSLAQGMYEQYF. The chain is built from TRBV5-1 and TRBJ2-7; D is perhaps TRBD1 (6 bases). Trimming left V 0 bases short and J 4 bases short, with 11 bases between. Germline V gene lookup returns CDR1 SGHRS and CDR2 YFSETQ. The CDR3 covers 14 residues. Full variable domain (remainder filled in from reference TRBV5-1 and TRBJ2-7): KAGVTQTPRYLIKTRGQQVTLSCSPISGHRSVSWYQQTPGQGLQFLFEYFSETQRNKGNFPGRFSGRQFSNSRSEMNVSTLELGDSALYLCASSLAQGMYEQYFGPGTRLTVT.

This clonotype is categorized as medium-sized. The chain couples TRBV7-2 to TRBJ1-3, with D tentatively TRBD1 (6 bases). Germline CDR1 is SGHTA and CDR2 is FQGNSA. The CDR3 totals 17 residues. With 0 bases removed from V and 2 bases from J, the gap between germline ends came to 14 bases. CDR3 sequence reads: CASSLAPGGAAGNTIYF. In DNA, the CDR3 is TGTGCCAGCAGCTTAGCCCCCGGGGGGGCGGCTGGAAACACCATATATTTT.

This clonotype was seen at least ten times. This chain uses TRBV18 with TRBJ2-1, with TRBD1 matching 9 bases. Germline values: CDR1 KGHSH, CDR2 LQKENI. This CDR3 region has 16 residues. The V and J ends lost 3 bases and 0 bases, in that order; junction bases with no gene match: 3. Here the CDR3 DNA reads TGTGCCAGCTCACCGGGACAGGGCTTCTCCTACAATGAGCAGTTCTTC. Amino acid sequence: CASSPGQGFSYNEQFF.

In its sample, this clonotype was seen many times. J is TRBJ1-1 and V is TRBV7-9, with D tentatively TRBD1 (5 bases). Germline V gene data show CDR1 as SEHNR and CDR2 as FQNEAQ (reference sequence). The CDR3 consists of 13 residues. V was shortened by 5 bases and J by 12 bases, with 19 bases between the two germline ends. In nucleotides, the CDR3 is TGTGCCAGCAGCCCGGACATGGTGAGGCAACCTTTCTTT. Translated, it gives CASSPDMVRQPFF.

This clonotype is deemed medium-sized. The J gene is TRBJ2-1, the V gene TRBV5-1; 9 bases are a match to TRBD2. V trimming: 7 bases; J trimming: 4 bases; junction bases outside the gene matches: 6. Germline CDR1 reads SGHRS; CDR2 reads YFSETQ. The CDR3 length is 14 residues. The CDR3 loop reads CASALAGPYNEQFF. The CDR3 DNA reads as TGCGCCAGCGCTCTAGCGGGACCTTACAATGAGCAGTTCTTC. Variable domain in full (rest from reference TRBV5-1 and TRBJ2-1): KAGVTQTPRYLIKTRGQQVTLSCSPISGHRSVSWYQQTPGQGLQFLFEYFSETQRNKGNFPGRFSGRQFSNSRSEMNVSTLELGDSALYLCASALAGPYNEQFFGPGTRLTVL.